Presented here are 21 T cell receptor beta chains from one specimen sequenced in a study of read filtering for tumor transcriptome and immune sequencing. Molecular barcoded adaptors covering alpha/delta and beta/gamma chains were used on approximately 400 ng RNA. TCRdb reprocessed the reads with MiXCR, giving one entry per CDR3 protein. The data hold 25,000 or so distinct CDR3 sequences, with 20% to 25% observed a single time. Sequencing was performed on a population of CD138-negative cells sorted from bone marrow. The receptors originated from a donor at least 40 years old with multiple myeloma.

This clonotype rates as medium-sized. This chain connects TRBV29-1 to TRBJ2-1, with TRBD2 matching over 13 bases. There are 15 residues in the CDR3. V was pared by 7 bases and J by 8 bases, with 11 bases of the junction left unmatched. The germline CDR1 and CDR2 sequences are SQVTM and ANQGSEA. The CDR3 nucleotides are TGCAGCGCTGGGACTAGCGGGAACCCAAGCGATGAGCAGTTCTTC. Encoded protein: CSAGTSGNPSDEQFF.

Details on this clonotype: Only one base separates this from a far larger clonotype, so it likely reflects a read error. This chain links TRBV11-2 with TRBJ1-1, with no clear D. Trimming removed 8 bases at V and 2 bases at J, with 12 bases between. This CDR3 is built from 13 residues. Looked up from germline, CDR1 is SGHAT and CDR2 is FQNNGV. The CDR3 reads CASGPGFNTEAFF. Written as DNA, the CDR3 is TGTGCCAGCGGCCCCGGGTTTAACACTGAAGCTTTCTTT.

This clonotype was observed at least ten times. The chain links TRBV29-1 to TRBJ2-1; TRBD2 matches at 7 bases. In germline, CDR1 is SQVTM, CDR2 ANQGSEA. The V and J ends lost 4 bases and 7 bases, in that order; junction bases with no gene match: 7. CDR3 length: 13 amino acids. CDR3 nucleotides: TGCAGCGTTGGAGGGAGGGTAGGGAATGAGCAGTTCTTC. It is translated as CSVGGRVGNEQFF.

At least ten counts were recorded for this clonotype. The V gene is TRBV2, the J gene TRBJ2-5, with 14 positions matching TRBD2. The CDR3 extends over 16 amino acids. CDR1 SNHLY and CDR2 FYNNEI come from the germline V gene. After removal of 6 bases from V and 5 bases from J, the junction contained 8 bases not matched to a gene. In DNA, the CDR3 is TGTGCCAGCAGGCCCCCGGGACTAGCGGGAGTCGAGACCCAGTACTTC. This sequence encodes CASRPPGLAGVETQYF.

Turning to this clonotype: A much larger clone differs by one base, so this may be a read error. This rearrangement joins TRBV4-2 to TRBJ2-1; 12 bases agree with TRBD2. There are 15 residues in the CDR3. With V trimmed by 4 bases and J by 11 bases, 9 bases remained unmatched. Germline lookup yields CDR1 LGHNA and CDR2 YNFKEQ. CDR3 loop: CASSLLSGLAGKQFF. CDR3 in DNA: TGTGCCAGCAGCCTACTCTCAGGACTAGCGGGGAAGCAGTTCTTC.

A remark on this clonotype: A single base separates this from a much larger clone, so it may be a read error. The rearrangement links TRBV19 to TRBJ2-1; 9 bases match TRBD1. CDR1 and CDR2 from the germline V gene are LNHDA and SQIVND (reference sequence). There are 16 residues in the CDR3. In DNA form, the CDR3 reads TGTGCCAGTAGTATCAACAGGGGGCTAGGACGAGATGAGCAGCTCTTC. Translating it yields CASSINRGLGRDEQLF.

This clonotype was recorded at least ten times. The rearrangement uses TRBV20-1 and TRBJ2-1; D may be TRBD2 (5 bases). Trimming took off 4 bases at V and 9 bases at J, with 19 bases between the two ends. Germline V gives CDR1 DFQATT, CDR2 SNEGSKA (reference sequence). The CDR3 loop spans 14 amino acids. CDR3 sequence reads: CSANGPSLIGEQFF. The CDR3 bases are TGCAGTGCTAACGGTCCTAGCCTAATCGGTGAGCAGTTCTTC.

This clonotype was detected ten times or more. The chain is built from TRBV14 and TRBJ1-2; TRBD1 matches 7 bases. The CDR3 totals 12 residues. V dropped 1 base and J dropped 14; count of bases not matched to a gene: 7. CDR1 is SGHDN, CDR2 FVKESK, per germline. The CDR3: CASSQGGTARTF. The CDR3 DNA is TGTGCCAGCAGCCAAGGCGGGACAGCGCGAACCTTC.

The V gene is TRBV12-3 or TRBV12-4, the J gene TRBJ2-7; D tentatively reads TRBD1 or TRBD2 (6 bases each). With 6 bases removed from V and 8 bases from J, the gap between germline ends came to 17 bases. The CDR3 has 13 residues. CDR3 in DNA: TGTGCCAGCAGCCTCCGAGGGGGGAACAAGCAGTACTTC. Amino acids: CASSLRGGNKQYF.

In its sample, this clonotype was seen a few times. The chain combines TRBV18 with TRBJ2-3; D ambiguous. Trimming took 6 bases from V and 4 from J, leaving 11 bases between them. The CDR3 contains 13 residues. Germline V lookup: CDR1 KGHSH, CDR2 LQKENI. The CDR3 region has the DNA TGTGCCAGCTCCCTCTTGGGCCCAGATACGCAGTATTTT. Translation: CASSLLGPDTQYF.

The sample holds many counts of this clonotype. This may stem from a read error, because a much larger clone lies one nucleotide away. The CDR3 nucleotides read TGCGCCAGCAGCACACCCGGGGCTAGCGGCAATGAGCAGTTCTTC. This encodes CASSTPGASGNEQFF. The V gene is TRBV5-1, the J gene TRBJ2-1; 7 bases agree with TRBD2. This CDR3 spans 15 amino acids. Germline CDR1 reads SGHRS; CDR2 reads YFSETQ. V lost 4 bases, J lost 6 bases, and 10 bases stayed unmatched.

Remarks on this clonotype: This may be a read error: a much more frequent sequence differs by one nucleotide. This chain connects TRBV6-6 to TRBJ2-7, with 10 bases identical to TRBD1. V lost 6 bases and J lost 8; bases outside the gene matches: 7. The germline V gene encodes CDR1 MNHNY and CDR2 SVGAGI (reference sequence). The CDR3 runs to 13 residues. This chain's CDR3 is CASREGQGSKQYF. In nucleotides, the CDR3 is TGTGCCAGCAGAGAGGGACAGGGGAGCAAGCAGTACTTC.

This clonotype was seen repeatedly, ten times or more. The rearrangement links TRBV28 to TRBJ1-5, with D maybe TRBD1 (5 bases). This CDR3 region has 16 residues. The ends were cut back, 2 bases at V and 1 base at J, with 12 bases in the middle. From germline, CDR1 is MDHEN and CDR2 SYDVKM. CDR3 DNA: TGTGCCAGCAGTTTAGGAGGGGTTGTAAGCAATCAGCCCCAGCATTTT. Translated: CASSLGGVVSNQPQHF.

J is TRBJ2-3 and V is TRBV29-1; D could derive from TRBD1 or TRBD2 (5 bases each). The CDR3 is made up of 13 amino acids. Germline CDR1 and CDR2: SQVTM and ANQGSEA. Between the trimmed V and J ends, which lost 4 bases and 2 bases, there was a span of 10 bases. The CDR3 loop reads CSVAGGTTDTQYF. The CDR3 DNA reads TGCAGCGTTGCAGGTGGGACCACAGATACGCAGTATTTT.

To note about this clonotype: This may be a read error, as it is one base from a much larger clone. This chain uses TRBV20-1 with TRBJ1-4; 12 nucleotides line up with TRBD1. CDR1 DFQATT and CDR2 SNEGSKA come from the germline V gene (reference sequence). CDR3 length: 16 amino acids. This CDR3 is CSASGTGGHSNEKLSF. The CDR3 DNA reads as TGCAGTGCTAGTGGGACAGGGGGCCATTCTAATGAAAAACTGTCTTTT.

The table lists this clonotype with many counts. CDR3 protein: CASSLVRTSTYEQYF. The CDR3 bases are TGTGCCAGCAGCTTAGTAAGGACTAGCACTTACGAGCAGTACTTC. The J gene is TRBJ2-7, the V gene TRBV7-2; 8 bases are shared with TRBD2. The CDR3 is 15 residues long. In germline, CDR1 is SGHTA, CDR2 FQGNSA. V lost 1 base and J lost 4; bases outside the gene matches: 6.

This clonotype appeared many times. The CDR3 nucleotides are TGCAGCGTCTCCGGGACTAGCGGACTAAAAGAGACCCAGTACTTC. Protein sequence: CSVSGTSGLKETQYF. The gene calls are TRBV29-1 and TRBJ2-5, with 11 bases identical to TRBD2. V lost 6 bases and J lost 3; bases outside the gene matches: 9. This CDR3 has 15 residues. Germline assignment: CDR1 SQVTM and CDR2 ANQGSEA. Together with reference TRBV29-1 and TRBJ2-5, the CDR3 gives the full variable domain: SAVISQKPSRDICQRGTSLTIQCQVDSQVTMMFWYRQQPGQSLTLIATANQGSEATYESGFVIDKFPISRPNLTFSTLTVSNMSPEDSSIYLCSVSGTSGLKETQYFGPGTRLLVL.

This clonotype was recorded many times. In nucleotides, the CDR3 is TGTGCCACCAGTGATTCCCTCGGGGGGCTGGGCAATCAGCCCCAGCATTTT. Protein: CATSDSLGGLGNQPQHF. J is TRBJ1-5 and V is TRBV24-1; possibly TRBD1 for D (6 bases). CDR1 and CDR2 (germline): KGHDR, SFDVKD. The ends were cut back, 2 bases at V and 2 bases at J, with 15 bases in the middle. The CDR3 sequence is 17 residues long.

As concerns this clonotype: The germline gene is not matched at one end of the junction; a read error may be the cause. The chain recombines TRBV2 with TRBJ2-3, with D tentatively TRBD2 (5 bases). Per germline, CDR1 SNHLY and CDR2 FYNNEI. This CDR3 has 15 residues. The CDR3 spells CANKEREASTDTQYF. The CDR3 DNA reads TGCGCCAACAAGGAGAGGGAAGCGAGCACAGATACGCAGTATTTT.

This clonotype was detected many times. The rearrangement joins TRBV29-1 to TRBJ2-6; TRBD2 is a possible D gene (5 bases). The CDR3 is 16 amino acids. Trimming pared 0 bases from V and 0 bases from J, leaving 9 bases between. CDR1 and CDR2 from the germline V gene are SQVTM and ANQGSEA. The CDR3 region is CSVEDERTSGANVLTF. For the CDR3, the DNA is TGCAGCGTTGAAGATGAGCGGACCTCTGGGGCCAACGTCCTGACTTTC.

This clonotype turned up a few times. This sequence joins TRBV15 and TRBJ1-3; D unresolved. CDR3 length: 15 residues. Germline V CDR1 and CDR2: LNHNV, YYDKDF (reference sequence). V was clipped by 0 bases and J by 0 bases, with 6 bases between them. CDR3 DNA sequence: TGTGCCACCAGCAGAGATCTGGTCTCTGGAAACACCATATATTTT. This encodes CATSRDLVSGNTIYF.